This TCR beta chain was found in a study of T-cell reconstitution after alpha-beta-depleted transplantation in children. General study findings and limits: Recipient T cells and thymic progenitors that survived gave rise to the high TCRbeta diversity observed at day 60 in some patients. The study reportedly traced alpha-beta T cells about two months after transplant to several hundred expanded graft clones.

Germline-derived CDR1 and CDR2 are DFQATT and SNEGSKA (reference sequence). V dropped 3 bases and J dropped 0; count of bases not matched to a gene: 2. The CDR3 loop spans 14 amino acids. The authors prepared the TCRbeta library with unique molecular identifiers. Via MiXCR, TCRdb re-called the PCR reads, giving one row per CDR3 protein. Altogether hundreds of thousands of distinct CDR3 sequences are present, 11% being singletons, with the ten largest covering 28%. This clonotype showed up many times. Antigen specificity is unknown. The receptor was isolated from a child younger than two with acute myeloid leukemia, due to receive a stem cell transplant. The sequencing here drew on PBMCs, taken before TCRalphabeta/CD19-depleted stem cell transplant. The chain uses TRBV20-1 and TRBJ2-7; 10 nucleotides line up with TRBD2. The CDR3 here is CSARGTSASYEQYF. The CDR3 DNA reads as TGCAGTGCTAGGGGGACTAGCGCCTCCTACGAGCAGTACTTC.